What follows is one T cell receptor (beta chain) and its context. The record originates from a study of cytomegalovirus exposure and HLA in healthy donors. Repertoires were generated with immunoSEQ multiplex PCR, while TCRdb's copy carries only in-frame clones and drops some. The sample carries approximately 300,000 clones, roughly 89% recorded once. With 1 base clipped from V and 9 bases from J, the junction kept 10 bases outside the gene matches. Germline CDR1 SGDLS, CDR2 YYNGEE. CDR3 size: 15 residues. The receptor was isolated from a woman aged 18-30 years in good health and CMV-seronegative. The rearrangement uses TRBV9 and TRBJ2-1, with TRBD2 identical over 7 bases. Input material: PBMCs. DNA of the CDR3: TGTGCCAGCAGCGTAAATATTGGACTAGGTGCTGAGCAGTTCTTC. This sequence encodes CASSVNIGLGAEQFF. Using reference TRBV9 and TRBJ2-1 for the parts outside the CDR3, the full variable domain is DSGVTQTPKHLITATGQRVTLRCSPRSGDLSVYWYQQSLDQGLQFLIQYYNGEERAKGNILERFSAQQFPDLHSELNLSSLELGDSALYFCASSVNIGLGAEQFFGPGTRLTVL.